One T cell receptor (beta chain) is described in this entry. The sample holds one count of this clone. The antigen it binds to is not known. One base away there is no much larger clone; base qualities are not given. This specimen belongs to a study of blood T cell repertoires in COVID-19 (dated by TCRdb to the early 2020s). For the wider study: The collaborator samples originated in the United States, Italy and Spain and spanned the acute and convalescent phases of COVID-19. The prospective study material was composed of cDNA or gDNA derived from T cells, B-cell-depleted T cells, or PBMCs. Subjects who had been exposed to COVID-19, were actively infected with it, or had recovered from it provided the deeply sampled blood TCRbeta repertoires that made up the dataset. The repertoires were released in a freely available public database intended as a resource for research on the immune response to SARS-CoV-2. The samples were drawn from the first 160 participants of the ongoing ImmuneRACE study and from over a thousand subjects provided by 6 global collaborators. The sample metadata nearly always contained a de-identified subject ID, COVID-19 status, age in years and sex. Where available, HLA class I and class II types were obtained from metadata supplied by the sample provider rather than from assay-based typing.

TCRbeta CDR3 regions were amplified from genomic DNA by means of the immunoSEQ Assay, a bias-controlled multiplex PCR. The source study handled its data this way. The number of nucleated cells in each sample was estimated by amplification of reference gene primers within the assay. Sequence reads were collapsed and filtered to measure the absolute abundance of every unique TCRbeta CDR3 rearrangement. For each sample, productive Simpson clonality was calculated as the square root of Simpson's diversity index over productive rearrangements. TCRdb mirrors the immuneACCESS table, restricted to in-frame sequences. Some clones are absent from its copies; in checked studies, under half trace to an unresolved V gene, and the reason for the others is unknown. V and J calls and clone size are given by that table; D and trimming were obtained from the DNA. This sample has around 210,000 clones in its table, and 70% to 90% of those were observed once. About 18% of the sample rests with the top ten.

CDR1 and CDR2 are read off the germline V gene as SGHTS and YDEGEE. The CDR3 measures 16 amino acids from cysteine to phenylalanine. Here the CDR3 DNA is all that survives: 48 bases in frame from base 1. V loses 0 bases at its end and J loses 4 bases; junction bases beyond the gene matches: 5. What the study reported, not specific to this receptor: Clinical and demographic metadata were provided uncurated, with the amount varying by source and participant.

At one collaborating source in Seattle, patients were enrolled during active infection and were followed longitudinally through the course of disease. Each collaborating institution followed its own protocols to collect whole blood in K2EDTA tubes. For TCRbeta analysis, collaborators shipped samples in one of three forms: frozen whole blood, isolated PBMCs, or DNA extracted from either of those sample types. The sample taken for sequencing was peripheral blood. The receptor comes from a man aged 45-60 years with COVID-19, enrolled during active disease. The chain is assembled from TRBV5-8 and TRBJ2-2; TRBD2 agrees with 8 junctional bases. The CDR3 region has the sequence CASSLGQRGSTGELFF. The nucleotide sequence reads TGTGCCAGCAGCTTGGGCCAGCGGGGGAGCACCGGGGAGCTGTTTTTT. The full variable domain, completed from the reference TRBV5-8 and TRBJ2-2 proteins outside the CDR3, reads EAGVTQSPTHLIKTRGQQATLRCSPISGHTSVYWYQQALGLGLQFLLWYDEGEERNRGNFPPRFSGRQFPNYSSELNVNALELEDSALYLCASSLGQRGSTGELFFGEGSRLTVL.